The 22 T cell receptor beta chains presented below share a single source sample, sequenced in a study of OX40 agonist ivuxolimab in advanced cancers. Profiling relied on immunoSEQ multiplex PCR, and the TCRdb table lists in-frame clones only, not all of them. The table includes tens of thousands of clones, approximately 89% detected once. Source: CD4+ or CD8+ T cells sorted from blood, taken in a trial of the OX40 agonist ivuxolimab. These receptors were obtained from an adult with an advanced solid tumor such as melanoma, head and neck, liver or kidney cancer.

The J gene is TRBJ1-1, the V gene TRBV6-5; no definite D call. The ends were cut back, 5 bases at V and 1 base at J, with 14 bases in the middle. CDR3 length equals 15 residues. CDR1 is MNHEY and CDR2 is SVGAGI in the germline V gene. The CDR3 loop reads CASSRRWEGNTEAFF. The CDR3 coding sequence is TGTGCCAGCAGTCGAAGGTGGGAGGGGAACACTGAAGCTTTCTTT.

The rearrangement joins TRBV6-6 to TRBJ1-3, with D possibly being TRBD1 (6 bases). Trimming shortened V by 2 bases and J by 2 bases, and 10 bases separated the two germline ends. CDR1 MNHNY and CDR2 SVGAGI come from the germline V gene (reference sequence). The CDR3 length is 15 residues. The CDR3 DNA follows: TGTGCCAGCAGTTACCCTACAGGGCCTGGAAACACCATATATTTT. As protein: CASSYPTGPGNTIYF.

The chain is built from TRBV5-1 and TRBJ1-4, with D tentatively TRBD1 (5 bases). The V gene's germline CDR1 is SGHRS and CDR2 YFSETQ. The V end lost 4 bases, the J end lost 7 bases, and 14 bases lay between the germline ends. The CDR3 spans 14 residues. For the CDR3, the DNA is TGCGCCAGCAGCATTGGGACCCCGGGTGAAAAACTGTTTTTT. Amino acids: CASSIGTPGEKLFF.

The rearrangement links TRBV28 to TRBJ1-2; D is perhaps TRBD1 (6 bases). CDR1 is MDHEN, CDR2 SYDVKM, per germline. This CDR3 comprises 12 residues. V was clipped by 8 bases and J by 8 bases, with 15 bases between them. DNA of the CDR3: TGTGCCAGCTCCCGGGGGGCGAGGGGCTACACCTTC. Amino acid sequence: CASSRGARGYTF.

The J gene is TRBJ1-1, the V gene TRBV18, with D possibly TRBD1 on 5 matching bases. CDR3 length equals 14 residues. Trimming took 3 bases from V and 1 from J, leaving 9 bases between them. CDR1 is KGHSH and CDR2 is LQKENI in the germline V gene. The CDR3 coding sequence is TGTGCCAGCTCACCGTTAGGGGAGAACACTGAAGCTTTCTTT. Translating gives CASSPLGENTEAFF.

The V call is TRBV19, the J call TRBJ2-2; 10 nucleotides line up with TRBD1. The germline V gene encodes CDR1 LNHDA and CDR2 SQIVND (reference sequence). The CDR3 spans 16 residues. Trimming took 6 bases from V and 1 from J; bases not matched to a gene: 5. The CDR3 here is CASSPGTGVNTGELFF. The CDR3 nucleotides read TGTGCCAGTAGCCCCGGGACAGGGGTGAACACCGGGGAGCTGTTTTTT.

This clone was recorded a few times. V gene TRBV5-4 combines with J gene TRBJ2-2; TRBD2 matches at 8 bases. V dropped 4 bases and J dropped 3; count of bases not matched to a gene: 2. Germline assignment: CDR1 SGHNT and CDR2 YYREEE (reference sequence). There are 14 residues in the CDR3. CDR3 DNA sequence: TGTGCCAGCAGCCCGGGGGGGGACACCGGGGAGCTGTTTTTT. Translation: CASSPGGDTGELFF.

The chain has TRBV7-9 and TRBJ1-2, with D unclear. This CDR3 spans 12 amino acids. V was trimmed by 1 base and J by 4 bases, leaving 4 bases between them. The germline gives CDR1 SEHNR, CDR2 FQNEAQ (reference sequence). The DNA of the CDR3 is TGTGCCAGCAGCTTAGGCCGCTATGGCTACACCTTC. Amino acid sequence: CASSLGRYGYTF.

The V call is TRBV28, the J call TRBJ2-3, with TRBD2 as a possible D gene (6 bases). Deletions cut 6 bases from V and 3 bases from J, with 16 bases between. Germline loops: CDR1 MDHEN, CDR2 SYDVKM. The length of the CDR3 is 15 residues. The CDR3 loop reads CASRGGSWWTDTQYF. CDR3 bases: TGTGCCAGCAGGGGAGGTAGTTGGTGGACAGATACGCAGTATTTT.

The count of this clone is one. As the CDR3 is not closed by the conserved phenylalanine or tryptophan, this likely results from a read error. The limits of the CDR3 on the DNA are not certain, so only TCRdb's listed CDR3 is given. J is TRBJ2-7 and V is TRBV27; TRBD2 reflects the table's D call only, with no check against the DNA. CDR1 is MNHEY, CDR2 SMNVEV, per germline (reference sequence). The CDR3 is 13 residues long, counting both termini. The CDR3 is CASTPWVLAGGPN.

The V gene is TRBV5-1, the J gene TRBJ2-3; TRBD2 agrees at 14 bases. With V trimmed by 4 bases and J by 5 bases, 6 bases remained unmatched. The germline CDR1 and CDR2 sequences are SGHRS and YFSETQ. CDR3 length equals 16 residues. The CDR3 bases are TGCGCCAGCAGCCTAGGGACTAGCGGGAGTGGAGATACGCAGTATTTT. This translates into CASSLGTSGSGDTQYF.

The rearrangement uses TRBV11-3 and TRBJ1-4, with a weak D call TRBD1 (5 bases). The CDR3 has 13 residues. Trimming removed 0 bases from V and 10 bases from J, with 9 bases in between. CDR1 and CDR2 from the germline V gene are SGHNT and YENEEA. The CDR3 reads CASSLDGTGKLFF. CDR3 bases: TGTGCCAGCAGCTTAGATGGGACTGGAAAACTGTTTTTT.

V and J are TRBV28 and TRBJ2-7; the D call may be TRBD1 or TRBD2 (6 bases each). Per germline, CDR1 MDHEN and CDR2 SYDVKM. V was trimmed by 3 bases and J by 0 bases, leaving 12 bases between them. The CDR3 contains 15 residues. The CDR3 DNA sequence: TGTGCCAGCAGTTTCTCAGGGGACTTCTCCTACGAGCAGTACTTC. Translating it yields CASSFSGDFSYEQYF.

The rearrangement links TRBV6-6 to TRBJ1-1; D unresolved. CDR1 and CDR2 from the germline V gene are MNHNY and SVGAGI (reference sequence). The CDR3 is 16 amino acids. Between the trimmed V and J ends, which lost 6 bases and 0 bases, there was a span of 17 bases. CDR3 region: CASREPRTLMNTEAFF. CDR3 nucleotide sequence: TGTGCCAGCAGAGAGCCGAGGACCCTCATGAACACTGAAGCTTTCTTT.

The rearrangement joins TRBV11-2 to TRBJ2-3, with 7 bases fitting TRBD1. Trimming removed 3 bases from V and 3 bases from J; junction bases left unmatched: 6. The CDR3 consists of 15 residues. CDR1 is SGHAT and CDR2 is FQNNGV in the germline V gene. The CDR3 DNA reads TGTGCCAGCAGCTTCGACGGGACAGATACAGATACGCAGTATTTT. This gives the protein CASSFDGTDTDTQYF.

The rearrangement uses TRBV19 and TRBJ2-1, with 13 positions matching TRBD2. Trimming took 10 bases from V and 4 from J; bases not matched to a gene: 22. Germline V CDR1 and CDR2: LNHDA, SQIVND (reference sequence). The CDR3 spans 20 residues. The CDR3 bases are TGTGCCACGACCCCCAGACCGGGACTAGCGGGATCCCCCGGTTACAATGAGCAGTTCTTC. The encoded protein is CATTPRPGLAGSPGYNEQFF.

This clone has more than one count but fewer than ten. The chain couples TRBV7-2 to TRBJ1-2, with a tentative D call TRBD1 (5 bases). Germline lookup yields CDR1 SGHTA and CDR2 FQGNSA. This CDR3 has 13 residues. Trimming stripped 1 base from V and 8 bases from J, with 11 bases between. CDR3 protein: CASSLVAGEGYTF. CDR3 DNA: TGTGCCAGCAGCTTAGTTGCGGGGGAGGGCTACACCTTC.

The chain links TRBV29-1 to TRBJ1-2; D uncertain. Germline values: CDR1 SQVTM, CDR2 ANQGSEA. The CDR3 consists of 11 residues. V lost 6 bases and J lost 4, with 9 bases in between. CDR3 nucleotide sequence: TGCAGCGTCAGACGGGTCTATGGCTACACCTTC. This gives the protein CSVRRVYGYTF. Using reference TRBV29-1 and TRBJ1-2 for the parts outside the CDR3, the full variable domain is SAVISQKPSRDICQRGTSLTIQCQVDSQVTMMFWYRQQPGQSLTLIATANQGSEATYESGFVIDKFPISRPNLTFSTLTVSNMSPEDSSIYLCSVRRVYGYTFGSGTRLTVV.

The gene calls are TRBV19 and TRBJ1-4; D might be TRBD1 (6 bases). Trimming left V 8 bases short and J 8 bases short, with 18 bases between. The CDR3 is made up of 14 amino acids. Germline assignment: CDR1 LNHDA and CDR2 SQIVND (reference sequence). CDR3 residues: CASSLGGAGEKLFF. The CDR3 region has the DNA TGTGCCAGTTCCCTGGGGGGGGCTGGCGAAAAACTGTTTTTT.

This chain uses TRBV11-2 with TRBJ1-1; D gene unclear. Deletions cut 1 base from V and 4 bases from J, with 10 bases between. From germline, CDR1 is SGHAT and CDR2 FQNNGV. This CDR3 spans 14 amino acids. CDR3 amino acids: CASSLGLPGTEAFF. CDR3 sequence (DNA): TGTGCCAGCAGCTTAGGGCTACCTGGCACTGAAGCTTTCTTT.

V usage is TRBV25-1 and J usage is TRBJ2-3, with D maybe TRBD1 (5 bases). The V gene lost 4 bases and the J gene lost 3 bases, with 17 bases spanning the gap. The CDR3 consists of 16 residues. Germline CDR1 is MGHDK and CDR2 is SYGVNS. The CDR3 loop reads CASSADHTGSTDTQYF. Written as DNA, the CDR3 is TGTGCCAGCAGTGCTGATCATACAGGTTCGACAGATACGCAGTATTTT.

This chain connects TRBV18 to TRBJ2-3; 13 bases map to TRBD2. The CDR3 is 18 residues long. Germline values: CDR1 KGHSH, CDR2 LQKENI. J lost 0 bases, V lost 5 bases, and 8 bases had no gene match. CDR3 in amino acids: CASSALSGLAGSTDTQYF. The CDR3 DNA reads as TGTGCCAGCTCAGCCCTATCGGGACTAGCGGGGAGCACAGATACGCAGTATTTT.